This is a list of T cell receptor beta chains from one sample in a study of type 1 regulatory T cells. The antigens for these receptors are not known. TCRdb reprocessed the reads via MiXCR and lists one record per CDR3 protein. The top ten clones hold over 7% of a sample with about 42,000 distinct CDR3 sequences, more than 10% of them seen once. The sequenced sample was cultured non-Tr1 T cells, either the whole culture or a sorted T cell fraction (not recorded which). All receptors derive from a human donor in good health. Each CDR3 is given with its conserved first and last residue. D genes are given only for firm matches.

D: NA
V: TRBV27
CDR3: CASSLWQGSGYTF

D: TRBD2
V: TRBV5-1
CDR3: CASSLAFGGGTYNEQFF

D: NA
V: TRBV30
CDR3: CAWSVLETQYF

D: TRBD1
V: TRBV28
CDR3: CASTTGGLRVGELFF

D: NA
V: TRBV6-1
CDR3: CASSEAGDGEKLFF

D: NA
V: TRBV7-3
CDR3: CASSLRPDSGYTF

D: NA
V: TRBV20-1
CDR3: CSAPVGNTGELFF

D: TRBD1
V: TRBV30
CDR3: CAWSRQGDRTFF

D: NA
V: TRBV5-1
CDR3: CASSALAGLTYEQYF

D: TRBD2
V: TRBV20-1
CDR3: CSARSSGQETQYF

D: NA
V: TRBV12-3/TRBV12-4
CDR3: CASSFREMSNEQYF

D: TRBD2
V: TRBV19
CDR3: CASQTSGMNTGELFF

D: NA
V: TRBV12-3/TRBV12-4
CDR3: CASSSEGGNEQYF

D: NA
V: TRBV10-3
CDR3: CAAQRSAGTDTQYF

D: NA
V: TRBV5-1
CDR3: CASSLVPGGNEQFF

D: NA
V: TRBV6-1
CDR3: CASSLTGLSNQPQHF

D: TRBD2
V: TRBV20-1
CDR3: CSARLAGVETQYF